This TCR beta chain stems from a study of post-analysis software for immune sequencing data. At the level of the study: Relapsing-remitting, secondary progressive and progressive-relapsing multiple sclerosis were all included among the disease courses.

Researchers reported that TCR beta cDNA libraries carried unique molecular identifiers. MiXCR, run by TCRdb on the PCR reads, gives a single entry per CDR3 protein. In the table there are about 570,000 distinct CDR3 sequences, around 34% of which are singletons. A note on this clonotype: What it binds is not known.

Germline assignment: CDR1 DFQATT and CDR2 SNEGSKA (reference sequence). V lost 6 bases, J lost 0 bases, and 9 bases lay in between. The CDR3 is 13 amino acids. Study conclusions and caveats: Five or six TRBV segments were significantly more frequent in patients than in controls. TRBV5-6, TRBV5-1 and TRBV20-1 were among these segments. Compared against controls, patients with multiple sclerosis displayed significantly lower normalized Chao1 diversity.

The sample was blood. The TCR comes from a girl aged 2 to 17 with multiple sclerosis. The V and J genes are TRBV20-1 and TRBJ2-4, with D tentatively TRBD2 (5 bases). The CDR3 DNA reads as TGCAGTGCCGAAACTAGAGCCAAAAACATTCAGTACTTC. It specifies CSAETRAKNIQYF.